This paragraph covers one TCR beta chain sequence. This record belongs to a study of early stage breast cancer tumors. Whole-study context: About 80% of the 16 invasive tumors were ER+, PR+ and HER2-.

J was trimmed by 6 bases and V by 2 bases; bases with no gene match: 6. Germline V gene sequence: CDR1 MDHEN, CDR2 SYDVKM. The CDR3 length is 14 residues. Sequencing was performed with immunoSEQ multiplex PCR; in TCRdb, only in-frame clones are kept and a portion is missing. The sample holds fewer than 80,000 clones; around 80% are singletons and the top ten take about 4.8%. What was sequenced was blood. The clonotype originates from a person aged 35-55 years with breast cancer. V gene TRBV28 combines with J gene TRBJ1-1; 7 positions match TRBD1. This CDR3 reads CASSLPDRAAEAFF. The CDR3 coding sequence is TGTGCCAGCAGTTTACCCGACAGGGCTGCTGAAGCTTTCTTT.